These 31 T cell receptor beta chains came from one sample sequenced in a study of blood T cells in healthy people across ages. It was with a sample-barcoded 5' primer and a J-beta primer mix that a second PCR of roughly 7 to 12 cycles was run. TCRdb fed the 5' RACE reads into MiXCR, producing one record per CDR3 protein. Here the sample spans approximately 1,100,000 distinct CDR3 sequences, 40% to 50% being singletons. Material for sequencing was blood. The receptors were sampled from a woman between 55 and 75 years old in good health.

This clonotype was seen a handful of times. In nucleotides, the CDR3 is TGTGCCAGCAGCGTAGGGCCCGTGGGTGAGCAGTTCTTC. Protein product: CASSVGPVGEQFF. The V call is TRBV11-2, the J call TRBJ2-1; D not resolved. Germline loops: CDR1 SGHAT, CDR2 FQNNGV. Trimming pared 5 bases from V and 9 bases from J, leaving 14 bases between. The CDR3 is 13 residues long.

This chain uses TRBV14 with TRBJ2-1; 9 bases fit TRBD2. Germline CDR1 and CDR2: SGHDN and FVKESK. The CDR3 is 17 amino acids. The junction had 12 bases not matched to a gene; V was cut back by 2 bases and J by 7 bases. CDR3 DNA: TGTGCCAGCAGCCAAAACCTCGGACTAGCGTCGGGGAATGAGCAGTTCTTC. This translates into CASSQNLGLASGNEQFF. The variable domain in full, with the rest retrieved from reference TRBV14 and TRBJ2-1, is EAGVTQFPSHSVIEKGQTVTLRCDPISGHDNLYWYRRVMGKEIKFLLHFVKESKQDESGMPNNRFLAERTGGTYSTLKVQPAELEDSGVYFCASSQNLGLASGNEQFFGPGTRLTVL.

This clonotype appeared a few times. V and J are TRBV2 and TRBJ2-7, with 8 nucleotides matching TRBD2. This CDR3 region has 15 residues. J gave up 6 bases and V 4 bases, and 11 bases lay outside the gene matches. CDR1 and CDR2 from the germline V gene are SNHLY and FYNNEI. The CDR3 DNA is TGTGCCAGCAGTGGTTCGGGGACTAGTTTAGGCGAGCAGTACTTC. Translated, it gives CASSGSGTSLGEQYF.

The chain couples TRBV6-5 to TRBJ2-2; 7 nucleotides match TRBD2. Germline V CDR1 and CDR2: MNHEY, SVGAGI. Trimming removed 8 bases from V and 4 bases from J; junction bases left unmatched: 4. The CDR3 totals 13 residues. Here the CDR3 reads CASFAGVTGELFF. The CDR3 DNA sequence: TGTGCCAGCTTTGCGGGGGTCACCGGGGAGCTGTTTTTT.

The chain joins TRBV20-1 to TRBJ1-5; no clear D gene. Per the germline V gene, CDR1 is DFQATT and CDR2 is SNEGSKA (reference sequence). The CDR3 sequence is 14 residues long. Trimming stripped 6 bases from V and 1 base from J, with 13 bases between. CDR3 DNA: TGCAGTGCGAGCTACGGTATGAGCAATCAGCCCCAGCATTTT. Amino acid sequence: CSASYGMSNQPQHF.

The V gene is TRBV6-1, the J gene TRBJ2-5, with D possibly matching TRBD2 (5 bases). The CDR3 length is 12 residues. CDR1 MNHNS and CDR2 SASEGT come from the germline V gene. V gave up 6 bases and J gave up 4 bases, with 9 bases separating them. The CDR3: CASRGARETQYF. Here the CDR3 DNA reads TGTGCCAGCAGGGGAGCCAGAGAGACCCAGTACTTC.

This clonotype was observed a handful of times. V is TRBV6-5 and J is TRBJ2-1, with TRBD1 identical over 7 bases. There are 16 residues in the CDR3. V lost 4 bases to trimming and J lost 2 bases; unmatched junction nucleotides: 8. The germline gives CDR1 MNHEY, CDR2 SVGAGI. The CDR3 protein is CASSSPYRGPYNEQFF. CDR3 DNA: TGTGCCAGCAGTTCCCCATACAGGGGCCCCTACAATGAGCAGTTCTTC.

The chain is built from TRBV29-1 and TRBJ2-1; 9 positions match TRBD2. V gave up 3 bases and J gave up 6 bases; unmatched junction bases: 9. The CDR3 is made up of 15 amino acids. Germline values: CDR1 SQVTM, CDR2 ANQGSEA. This chain's CDR3 is CSVDLAGKPVNEQFF. The CDR3 coding sequence is TGCAGCGTTGATCTAGCGGGAAAACCGGTCAATGAGCAGTTCTTC.

CDR3 DNA: TGTGCCAGCTCACCACTGGGACAGGGTGTCGGTGAGCAGTTCTTC. Encoded protein: CASSPLGQGVGEQFF. V usage is TRBV18 and J usage is TRBJ2-1; 9 nucleotides match TRBD1. Germline V gene data show CDR1 as KGHSH and CDR2 as LQKENI. J was trimmed by 9 bases and V by 1 base; bases with no gene match: 7. The length of the CDR3 is 15 residues.

This sequence joins TRBV27 and TRBJ2-5; 10 bases are a match to TRBD2. Losses at the gene ends were 6 bases for V and 5 bases for J; bases not matched to a gene: 9. Germline-derived CDR1 and CDR2 are MNHEY and SMNVEV (reference sequence). The CDR3 spans 15 residues. The CDR3 sequence: CASRPGLARGETQYF. CDR3 nucleotides: TGTGCCAGCAGACCGGGACTAGCGCGAGGGGAGACCCAGTACTTC.

A few counts support this clonotype. The gene calls are TRBV3-1 and TRBJ2-5, with D unresolved. V gave up 2 bases and J gave up 4 bases, with 8 bases separating them. CDR1 and CDR2 from the germline V gene are LGHDT and YNNKEL (reference sequence). This CDR3 has 13 residues. The CDR3: CASSQPGVETQYF. The CDR3 DNA follows: TGTGCCAGCAGCCAACCTGGGGTAGAGACCCAGTACTTC.

V and J are TRBV10-3 and TRBJ2-7; TRBD2 matches 7 bases. Germline lookup yields CDR1 ENHRY and CDR2 SYGVKD. The length of the CDR3 is 14 residues. Trimming took 2 bases from V and 4 from J; bases not matched to a gene: 5. In DNA, the CDR3 is TGTGCCATCAGTGAGGGACTAGGCGGGTACGAGCAGTACTTC. Translating gives CAISEGLGGYEQYF.

This rearrangement joins TRBV29-1 to TRBJ2-5; 7 bases are shared with TRBD2. CDR1 is SQVTM, CDR2 ANQGSEA, per germline. Trimming cost V 3 bases and J 5 bases; bases outside gene matches: 9. The CDR3 runs 14 residues. CDR3 region: CSVDPSGILETQYF. The CDR3, as DNA: TGCAGCGTTGACCCCAGCGGGATACTTGAGACCCAGTACTTC. The full variable domain, its missing parts supplied by reference TRBV29-1 and TRBJ2-5, is SAVISQKPSRDICQRGTSLTIQCQVDSQVTMMFWYRQQPGQSLTLIATANQGSEATYESGFVIDKFPISRPNLTFSTLTVSNMSPEDSSIYLCSVDPSGILETQYFGPGTRLLVL.

The V gene is TRBV24-1, the J gene TRBJ2-3; 9 nucleotides match TRBD2. The CDR3 runs to 15 residues. Unmatched junction bases numbered 13, after V lost 9 bases and J lost 7 bases. From germline, CDR1 is KGHDR and CDR2 SFDVKD. DNA for the CDR3: TGTGCCACCGCCCCAGCGGGAGGTACTCTATATACGCAGTATTTT. Translation: CATAPAGGTLYTQYF.

The rearrangement joins TRBV7-9 to TRBJ1-2, with D possibly being TRBD1 (6 bases). The CDR3 extends over 14 amino acids. V dropped 3 bases and J dropped 4 bases, with 12 bases sitting between them. Germline V gives CDR1 SEHNR, CDR2 FQNEAQ (reference sequence). The CDR3 sequence is CASSLAGASYGYTF. CDR3 DNA: TGTGCCAGCAGCTTGGCGGGGGCCAGCTATGGCTACACCTTC.

Here the CDR3 reads CSVLGLVDYGYTF. CDR3 nucleotides: TGCAGCGTTCTAGGGTTAGTGGACTATGGCTACACCTTC. The chain employs TRBV29-1 and TRBJ1-2; D gene unclear. The CDR3 runs 13 residues. The V and J ends lost 5 bases and 3 bases respectively, with 13 bases between them. Germline CDR1 reads SQVTM; CDR2 reads ANQGSEA.

This chain connects TRBV18 to TRBJ1-2; D is unresolved. The CDR3 is 17 amino acids. Between the trimmed V and J ends, which lost 0 bases and 2 bases, there was a span of 16 bases. The germline V gene encodes CDR1 KGHSH and CDR2 LQKENI. The CDR3 loop is CASSPPGSVRANYGYTF. CDR3 DNA: TGTGCCAGCTCACCACCGGGATCGGTTCGGGCGAACTATGGCTACACCTTC.

V gene TRBV5-1 combines with J gene TRBJ2-7; 10 bases fit TRBD2. The CDR3 runs to 16 residues. The J segment lost 0 bases and the V segment lost 2 bases, leaving 5 bases of the junction unmatched. The V gene's germline CDR1 is SGHRS and CDR2 YFSETQ. CDR3 coding DNA: TGCGCCAGCAGCTTTAGCGGGAGGCAGGACTCCTACGAGCAGTACTTC. Its protein product is CASSFSGRQDSYEQYF. The variable domain in full, completed from reference TRBV5-1 and TRBJ2-7, reads KAGVTQTPRYLIKTRGQQVTLSCSPISGHRSVSWYQQTPGQGLQFLFEYFSETQRNKGNFPGRFSGRQFSNSRSEMNVSTLELGDSALYLCASSFSGRQDSYEQYFGPGTRLTVT.

In this sample, this clonotype turned up a few times. This chain links TRBV10-2 with TRBJ2-4; possibly TRBD2 for D (5 bases). Matching the DNA end better, TRBJ2-7 makes the J call doubtful. The germline gives CDR1 WSHSY, CDR2 SAAADI. This CDR3 is built from 13 residues. The CDR3 DNA follows: TGCGCCAGCAATGGACTGGCATTAATCGAGCAGTACTTC. Translation gives CASNGLALIEQYF.

The CDR3 sequence: CASSADLSTQYF. In nucleotides, the CDR3 is TGTGCCAGCAGCGCCGACCTGAGTACGCAGTATTTT. The V gene is TRBV7-9, the J gene TRBJ2-3; D is unresolved. The CDR3 is made up of 12 amino acids. Germline assignment: CDR1 SEHNR and CDR2 FQNEAQ (reference sequence). The V and J ends lost 5 bases and 8 bases respectively, with 11 bases between them.

The V call is TRBV5-1, the J call TRBJ2-4; TRBD2 might be the D (5 bases). The last part of the DNA fits TRBJ2-7 better; the J call may be wrong. The germline gives CDR1 SGHRS, CDR2 YFSETQ. The CDR3 is 15 amino acids. Here the CDR3 DNA reads TGCGCCAGCAGCTCAACCGGGATACCGAACTACGAGCAGTACTTC. It translates to CASSSTGIPNYEQYF.

V and J are TRBV13 and TRBJ2-1; 8 bases line up with TRBD2. This CDR3 has 15 residues. CDR1 is PRHDT and CDR2 is FYEKMQ in the germline V gene (reference sequence). After removal of 3 bases from V and 8 bases from J, the junction contained 9 bases not matched to a gene. CDR3: CASSFTSGVSDEQFF. The CDR3 DNA reads TGTGCCAGCAGCTTTACTAGCGGTGTGTCGGATGAGCAGTTCTTC.

This clonotype was recorded a few times. This chain joins TRBV2 and TRBJ2-3; 9 bases are a match to TRBD2. Germline lookup yields CDR1 SNHLY and CDR2 FYNNEI. The CDR3 has 13 residues. V was clipped by 8 bases and J by 5 bases; unmatched bases: 5. CDR3 bases: TGTGCCAGCGAGCGGGAGGTAGTAGATACGCAGTATTTT. Translation gives CASEREVVDTQYF.

The chain links TRBV20-1 to TRBJ2-3; TRBD2 is a possible D gene (5 bases). Germline CDR1 DFQATT, CDR2 SNEGSKA (reference sequence). V lost 6 bases to trimming and J lost 8 bases, with 24 bases between them. There are 15 residues in the CDR3. The CDR3 sequence is CSARGPGIEPFTQYF. The CDR3 region has the DNA TGCAGTGCCCGCGGACCCGGGATTGAGCCATTTACGCAGTATTTT.

This clonotype has only a few counts. The chain recombines TRBV12-3 or TRBV12-4 with TRBJ2-5; 8 bases align to TRBD2. V dropped 3 bases and J dropped 5; count of bases not matched to a gene: 11. The CDR3 contains 16 residues. The CDR3 DNA sequence: TGTGCCAGCAGTTTCCCGATAACGGGAGGGCCGGAGACCCAGTACTTC. Protein: CASSFPITGGPETQYF.

The V gene is TRBV28, the J gene TRBJ2-1; 9 positions agree with TRBD1. This CDR3 is built from 16 residues. V gave up 6 bases and J gave up 0 bases; unmatched junction bases: 6. Germline V gene data show CDR1 as MDHEN and CDR2 as SYDVKM. The CDR3 nucleotides are TGTGCCAGCAGACCGACAGGGGGTGACTCCTACAATGAGCAGTTCTTC. Amino acids: CASRPTGGDSYNEQFF.

The CDR3 reads CASSSGTAHSYNEQYF. In nucleotides, the CDR3 is TGTGCCAGCAGTAGCGGGACAGCCCACTCCTACAATGAGCAGTACTTC. This rearrangement joins TRBV6-5 to TRBJ2-1; possibly TRBD1 or TRBD2 for D (7 bases each). The end of the DNA is better explained by TRBJ2-7, so the J call may be wrong. Germline V gives CDR1 MNHEY, CDR2 SVGAGI. The CDR3 has 16 residues.

The rearrangement links TRBV2 to TRBJ2-3; 8 bases fit TRBD2. The trim removed 2 bases at V and 6 bases at J, leaving 7 bases unmatched. The CDR3 runs 15 residues. Germline CDR1 and CDR2: SNHLY and FYNNEI. CDR3 bases: TGTGCCAGCAGTGAATTGGGGACTAGTTCGGATACGCAGTATTTT. This translates into CASSELGTSSDTQYF.

In its sample, this clonotype was seen a few times. This chain connects TRBV18 to TRBJ2-4, with D perhaps matching TRBD1 (6 bases). Matching the DNA end better, TRBJ2-5 makes the J call doubtful. CDR3 length equals 15 residues. Germline-derived CDR1 and CDR2 are KGHSH and LQKENI. DNA of the CDR3: TGTGCCAGCTCACCAGGAGCAGGGGAAGGAGAGACCCAGTACTTC. It yields the protein CASSPGAGEGETQYF.

A few counts support this clonotype. The V and J genes are TRBV3-1 and TRBJ1-2; D gene ambiguous. The V gene's germline CDR1 is LGHDT and CDR2 YNNKEL (reference sequence). The length of the CDR3 is 13 residues. The V gene lost 0 bases and the J gene lost 4 bases, with 6 bases spanning the gap. CDR3 protein: CASSQDKSYGYTF. In DNA form, the CDR3 reads TGTGCCAGCAGCCAAGATAAGAGCTATGGCTACACCTTC. The complete variable domain, with remaining parts taken from reference TRBV3-1 and TRBJ1-2, reads DTAVSQTPKYLVTQMGNDKSIKCEQNLGHDTMYWYKQDSKKFLKIMFSYNNKELIINETVPNRFSPKSPDKAHLNLHINSLELGDSAVYFCASSQDKSYGYTFGSGTRLTVV.

This clonotype was seen more than once but under ten times. This sequence joins TRBV12-3 or TRBV12-4 and TRBJ2-1, with D perhaps being TRBD1 or TRBD2 (6 bases each). This CDR3 has 17 residues. Trimming stripped 2 bases from V and 2 bases from J, with 16 bases between. CDR3 amino acids: CASSLRGELSTYNEQFF. The CDR3 nucleotides read TGTGCCAGCAGTTTAAGGGGGGAGCTGTCTACCTACAATGAGCAGTTCTTC.